This T cell receptor (beta chain) was captured in a study of PD-L1 blockade in urothelial cancer. Whole-study context: It was at 3 weeks (second dose) and 6 weeks after treatment start that blood was analyzed. Blood yielded a median of about 140,000 T cells per sample. Points from the study as a whole: Durable-benefit patients expanded tumor-associated blood clones more at 3 weeks.

With regard to this clone: Its antigen is still unknown.

Repertoires were generated with immunoSEQ multiplex PCR, while TCRdb's copy carries only in-frame clones and drops some. Seen here are 35,000 to 45,000 clones, roughly 87% observed once, and the top ten hold 3.5% to 4%. Here the sequenced sample was PBMCs, taken around atezolizumab (anti-PD-L1) treatment. The clonotype was recovered from a man in his 70s with urothelial cancer.

The CDR3 DNA sequence: TGCGCCAGCAGCTTTGGACAGGTGAACACCGGGGAGCTGTTTTTT. As protein: CASSFGQVNTGELFF. The chain couples TRBV5-1 to TRBJ2-2; 7 bases are shared with TRBD1. J gave up 1 base and V 2 bases, and 2 bases lay outside the gene matches. CDR3 size: 15 residues. The V gene's germline CDR1 is SGHRS and CDR2 YFSETQ.